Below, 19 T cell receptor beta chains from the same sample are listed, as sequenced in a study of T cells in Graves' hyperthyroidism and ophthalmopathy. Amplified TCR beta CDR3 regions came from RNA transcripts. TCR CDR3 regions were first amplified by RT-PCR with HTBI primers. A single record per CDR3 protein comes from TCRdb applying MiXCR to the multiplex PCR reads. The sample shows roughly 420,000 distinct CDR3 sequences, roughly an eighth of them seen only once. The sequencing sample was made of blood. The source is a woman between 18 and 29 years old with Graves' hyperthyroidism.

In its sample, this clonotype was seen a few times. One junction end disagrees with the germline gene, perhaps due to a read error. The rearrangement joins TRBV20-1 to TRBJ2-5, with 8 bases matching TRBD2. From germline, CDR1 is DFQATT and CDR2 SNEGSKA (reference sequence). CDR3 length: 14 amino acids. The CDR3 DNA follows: TGCAGTTCTAGAGAACTAGCGGACCAAGAGACCCAGTACTTC. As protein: CSSRELADQETQYF.

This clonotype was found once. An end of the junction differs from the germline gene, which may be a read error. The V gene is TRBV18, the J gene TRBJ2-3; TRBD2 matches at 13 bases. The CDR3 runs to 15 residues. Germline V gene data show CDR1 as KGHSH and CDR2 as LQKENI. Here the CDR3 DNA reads TGTGTCAGCTCACCGAGGACTAGCGGGAGTGATACGCAGTATTTT. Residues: CVSSPRTSGSDTQYF.

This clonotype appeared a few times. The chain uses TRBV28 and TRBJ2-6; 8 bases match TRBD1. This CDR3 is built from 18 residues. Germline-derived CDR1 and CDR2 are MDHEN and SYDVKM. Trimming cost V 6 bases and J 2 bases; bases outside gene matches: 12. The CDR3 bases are TGTGCCAGCAGCCTCGACCCCTGGACAGGGACTGGGGCCAACGTCCTGACTTTC. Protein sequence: CASSLDPWTGTGANVLTF.

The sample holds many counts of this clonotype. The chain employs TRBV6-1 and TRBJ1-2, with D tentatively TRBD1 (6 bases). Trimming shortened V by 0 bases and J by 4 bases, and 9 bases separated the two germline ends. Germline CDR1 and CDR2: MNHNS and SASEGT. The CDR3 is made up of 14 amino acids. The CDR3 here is CASSEARTAYGYTF. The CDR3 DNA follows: TGTGCCAGCAGTGAAGCGAGGACAGCCTATGGCTACACCTTC.

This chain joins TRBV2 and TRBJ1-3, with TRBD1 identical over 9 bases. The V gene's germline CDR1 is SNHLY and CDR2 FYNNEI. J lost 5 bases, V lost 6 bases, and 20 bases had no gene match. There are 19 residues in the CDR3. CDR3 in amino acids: CASSKNSAPGQGVRNTIYF. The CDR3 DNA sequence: TGTGCCAGCAGCAAAAACTCAGCACCGGGACAGGGAGTGAGAAACACCATATATTTT. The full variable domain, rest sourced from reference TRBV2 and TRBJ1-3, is EPEVTQTPSHQVTQMGQEVILRCVPISNHLYFYWYRQILGQKVEFLVSFYNNEISEKSEIFDDQFSVERPDGSNFTLKIRSTKLEDSAMYFCASSKNSAPGQGVRNTIYFGEGSWLTVV.

Here the CDR3 DNA reads TGTGCCAGCAGCTCGCTACAGGGGTACTATGGCTACACCTTC. Translation gives CASSSLQGYYGYTF. The chain is built from TRBV5-6 and TRBJ1-2, with 7 nucleotides matching TRBD1. Germline assignment: CDR1 SGHDT and CDR2 YYEEEE. The V segment lost 3 bases and the J segment 3 bases; nucleotides outside the gene matches: 5. The CDR3 is made up of 14 amino acids.

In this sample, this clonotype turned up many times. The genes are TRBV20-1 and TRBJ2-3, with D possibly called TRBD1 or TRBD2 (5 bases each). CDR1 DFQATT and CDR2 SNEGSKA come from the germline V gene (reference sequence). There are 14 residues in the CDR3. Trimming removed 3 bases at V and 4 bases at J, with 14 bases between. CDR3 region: CSASPPQGPDTQYF. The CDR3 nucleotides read TGCAGTGCTAGTCCCCCCCAGGGACCAGATACGCAGTATTTT.

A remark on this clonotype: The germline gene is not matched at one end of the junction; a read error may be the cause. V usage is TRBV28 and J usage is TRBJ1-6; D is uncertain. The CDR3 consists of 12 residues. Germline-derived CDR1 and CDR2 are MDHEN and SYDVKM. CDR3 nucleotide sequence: TGTGCCAGCAGCCGGGATTCTGGTTCGTGGGACTTT. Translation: CASSRDSGSWDF.

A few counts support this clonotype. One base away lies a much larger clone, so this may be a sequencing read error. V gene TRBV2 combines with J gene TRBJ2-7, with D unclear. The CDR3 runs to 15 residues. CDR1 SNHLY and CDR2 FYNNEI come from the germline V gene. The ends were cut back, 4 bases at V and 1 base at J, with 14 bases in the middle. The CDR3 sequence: CASSANSLGSYEQYF. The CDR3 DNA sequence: TGTGCCAGCAGTGCGAATTCTCTGGGATCCTACGAGCAGTACTTC.

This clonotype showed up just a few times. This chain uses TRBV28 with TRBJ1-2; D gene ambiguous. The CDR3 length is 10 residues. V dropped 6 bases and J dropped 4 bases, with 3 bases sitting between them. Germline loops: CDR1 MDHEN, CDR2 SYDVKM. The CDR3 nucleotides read TGTGCCAGCAGCGGCTATGGCTACACCTTC. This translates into CASSGYGYTF.

In nucleotides, the CDR3 is TGCGCCAGCAGCTTCGGTGGGGATAATGAAGCTTTCTTT. Translated, it gives CASSFGGDNEAFF. V usage is TRBV5-1 and J usage is TRBJ1-1, with D hard to call. Germline V lookup: CDR1 SGHRS, CDR2 YFSETQ. Trimming pared 2 bases from V and 7 bases from J, leaving 12 bases between. CDR3 length equals 13 residues.

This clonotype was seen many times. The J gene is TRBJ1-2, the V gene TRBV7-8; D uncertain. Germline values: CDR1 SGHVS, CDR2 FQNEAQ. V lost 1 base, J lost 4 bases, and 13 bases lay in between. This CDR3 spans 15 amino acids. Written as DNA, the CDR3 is TGTGCCAGCAGCTTAGGCCAGCAACTGTTCTATGGCTACACCTTC. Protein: CASSLGQQLFYGYTF. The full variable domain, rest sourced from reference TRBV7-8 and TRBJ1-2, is GAGVSQSPRYKVAKRGQDVALRCDPISGHVSLFWYQQALGQGPEFLTYFQNEAQLDKSGLPSDRFFAERPEGSVSTLKIQRTQQEDSAVYLCASSLGQQLFYGYTFGSGTRLTVV.

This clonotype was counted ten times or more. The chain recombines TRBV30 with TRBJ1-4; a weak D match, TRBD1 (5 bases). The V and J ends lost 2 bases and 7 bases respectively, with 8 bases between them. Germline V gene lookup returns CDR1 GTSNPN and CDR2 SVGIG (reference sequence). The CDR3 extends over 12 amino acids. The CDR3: CAWSSGGEKLFF. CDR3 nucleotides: TGTGCCTGGAGTTCCGGGGGTGAAAAACTGTTTTTT.

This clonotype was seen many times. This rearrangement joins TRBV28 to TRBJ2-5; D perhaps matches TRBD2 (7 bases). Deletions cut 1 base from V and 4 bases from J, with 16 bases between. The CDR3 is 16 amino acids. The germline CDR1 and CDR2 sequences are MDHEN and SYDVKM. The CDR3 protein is CASSLYSGGGGETQYF. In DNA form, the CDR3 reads TGTGCCAGCAGTTTATATTCGGGGGGCGGCGGAGAGACCCAGTACTTC.

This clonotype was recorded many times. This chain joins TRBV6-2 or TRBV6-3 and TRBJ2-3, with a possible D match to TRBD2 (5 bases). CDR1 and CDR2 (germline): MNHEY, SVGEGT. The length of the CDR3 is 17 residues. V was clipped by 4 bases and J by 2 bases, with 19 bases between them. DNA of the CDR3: TGTGCCAGCAGTTCCCCCTGGAGCGGAAGGTTCACAGATACGCAGTATTTT. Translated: CASSSPWSGRFTDTQYF.

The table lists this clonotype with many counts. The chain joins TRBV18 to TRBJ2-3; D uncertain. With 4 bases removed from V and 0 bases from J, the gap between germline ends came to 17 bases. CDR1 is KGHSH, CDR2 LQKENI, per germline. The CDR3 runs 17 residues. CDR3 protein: CASSLLEFIASTDTQYF. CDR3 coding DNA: TGTGCCAGCTCACTCTTGGAATTTATCGCTAGCACAGATACGCAGTATTTT.

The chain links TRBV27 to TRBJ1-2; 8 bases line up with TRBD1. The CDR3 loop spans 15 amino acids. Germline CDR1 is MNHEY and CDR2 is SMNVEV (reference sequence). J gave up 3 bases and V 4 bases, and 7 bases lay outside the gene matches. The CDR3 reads CASSSPDRGYYGYTF. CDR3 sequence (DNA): TGTGCCAGCAGTTCGCCCGACAGGGGCTACTATGGCTACACCTTC.

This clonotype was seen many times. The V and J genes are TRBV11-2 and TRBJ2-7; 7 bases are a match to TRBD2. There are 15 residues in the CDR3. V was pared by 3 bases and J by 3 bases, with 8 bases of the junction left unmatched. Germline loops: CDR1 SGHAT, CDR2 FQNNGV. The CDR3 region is CASSLIFASGYEQYF. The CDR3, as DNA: TGTGCCAGCAGCTTGATTTTTGCTAGCGGCTACGAGCAGTACTTC.

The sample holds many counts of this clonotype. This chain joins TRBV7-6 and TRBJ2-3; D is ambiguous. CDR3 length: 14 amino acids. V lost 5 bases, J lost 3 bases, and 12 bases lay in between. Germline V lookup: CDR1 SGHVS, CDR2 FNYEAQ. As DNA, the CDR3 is TGTGCCAGCAGCCCCCGAACTACTACAGATACGCAGTATTTT. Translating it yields CASSPRTTTDTQYF.